This TCR beta chain was found in a study of blood T cell repertoires in COVID-19 (dated by TCRdb to 2018 to 2021). With regard to the full study: The collaborator samples originated in the United States, Italy and Spain and spanned the acute and convalescent phases of COVID-19. The dataset comprised deeply sampled blood TCRbeta repertoires from subjects exposed to, actively infected with, or recovered from COVID-19. Where available, HLA class I and class II types were obtained from metadata supplied by the sample provider rather than from assay-based typing. Sample metadata almost always included a de-identified subject ID, COVID-19 status, age in years and sex. The repertoires were released in a freely available public database meant as a resource for research on the immune response to SARS-CoV-2. Samples came from the ongoing ImmuneRACE study (first 160 participants) plus 1,254 subjects from 6 global collaborators. The prospective study material was composed of cDNA or gDNA derived from T cells, B-cell-depleted T cells, or PBMCs.

Details on this clone: The specificity of this receptor is unknown. No clone much larger than this one lies a single base away; base qualities are absent.

What the study reported, not specific to this receptor: Clinical and demographic metadata were provided uncurated, with the amount varying by source and participant.

Trimming leaves V shorter by 7 bases and J shorter by 7 bases, with the junction holding 15 bases beyond the gene matches. Inclusive of the bounding cysteine and phenylalanine, the CDR3 is 16 residues long. Here the CDR3 DNA is all that survives: 48 bases in frame from base 1. According to the germline V gene (reference sequence), CDR1 reads MNHEY and CDR2 reads SMNVEV. Each collaborating institution followed its own protocols to collect whole blood in K2EDTA tubes. For TCRbeta analysis, collaborators shipped samples in one of three forms: frozen whole blood, isolated PBMCs, or DNA extracted from either of those sample types. TCRbeta CDR3 regions were amplified from genomic DNA using the immunoSEQ Assay, a bias-controlled multiplex PCR. The authors' analysis ran thus. Within the assay, amplification of reference gene primers was used to estimate how many nucleated cells each sample contained. To quantify the absolute abundance of each unique TCRbeta CDR3 rearrangement, sequence reads were collapsed and filtered. For each sample, productive Simpson clonality was calculated as the square root of Simpson's diversity index over productive rearrangements. TCRdb took this table from immuneACCESS and kept in-frame rearrangements with V and J called. Such tables lack part of the clones; where checked against another copy, unresolved V genes explain under half of the gap, and the rest is unexplained. V and J calls and clone size come straight from that table; D and trimming were deduced from the DNA. Here the sample has 240,000 or so clones; approximately 82% occur a single time. About 2% of the sample lies in the top ten.

Sequenced sample: peripheral blood. The rearrangement combines TRBV27 with TRBJ2-1; 8 nucleotides in the junction match TRBD2. The TCR sequence derives from an elderly woman with acute or convalescent COVID-19. The CDR3 sequence is CASKELEVAGLNEQFF. The DNA reads TGTGCCAGCAAGGAACTAGAGGTAGCGGGACTAAATGAGCAGTTCTTC.